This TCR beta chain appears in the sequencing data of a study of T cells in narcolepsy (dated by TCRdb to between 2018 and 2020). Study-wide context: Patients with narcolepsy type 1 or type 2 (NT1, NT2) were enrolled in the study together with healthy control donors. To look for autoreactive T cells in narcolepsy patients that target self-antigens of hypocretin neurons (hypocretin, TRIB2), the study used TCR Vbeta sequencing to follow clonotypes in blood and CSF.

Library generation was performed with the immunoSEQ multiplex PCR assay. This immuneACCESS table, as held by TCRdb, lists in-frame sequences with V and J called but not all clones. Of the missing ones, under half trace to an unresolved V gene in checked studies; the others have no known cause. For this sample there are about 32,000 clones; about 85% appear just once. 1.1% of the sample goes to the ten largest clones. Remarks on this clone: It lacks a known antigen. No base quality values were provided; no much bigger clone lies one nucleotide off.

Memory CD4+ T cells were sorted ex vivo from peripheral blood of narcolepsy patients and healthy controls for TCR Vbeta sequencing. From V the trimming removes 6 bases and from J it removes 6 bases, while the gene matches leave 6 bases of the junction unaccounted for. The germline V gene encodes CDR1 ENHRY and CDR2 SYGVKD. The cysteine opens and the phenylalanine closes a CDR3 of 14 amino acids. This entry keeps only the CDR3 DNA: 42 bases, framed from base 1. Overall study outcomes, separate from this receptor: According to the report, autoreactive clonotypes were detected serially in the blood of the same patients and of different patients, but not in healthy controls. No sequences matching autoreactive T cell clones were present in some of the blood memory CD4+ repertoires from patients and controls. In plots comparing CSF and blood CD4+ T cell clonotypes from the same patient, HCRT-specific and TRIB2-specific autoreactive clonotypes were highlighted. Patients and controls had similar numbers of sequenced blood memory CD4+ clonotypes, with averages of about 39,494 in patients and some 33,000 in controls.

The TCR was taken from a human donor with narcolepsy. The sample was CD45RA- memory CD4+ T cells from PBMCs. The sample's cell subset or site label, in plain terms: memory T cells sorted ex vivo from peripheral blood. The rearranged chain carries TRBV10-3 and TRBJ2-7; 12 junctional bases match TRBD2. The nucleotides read TGTGCCATCAGGCCGGGACTAGCGGGTTCCGAGCAGTACTTC. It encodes CAIRPGLAGSEQYF.